A single sample is the source of the 24 T cell receptor beta chains below, sequenced in a study of blood T cell repertoires in COVID-19. The method was immunoSEQ multiplex PCR; TCRdb's version includes in-frame clones alone and lacks a portion of them. The sample has about 88,000 clones, around four fifths seen once. The material sequenced was peripheral blood. All receptors come from a human donor in a cohort sampled during active COVID-19.

V usage is TRBV6-1 and J usage is TRBJ1-2; no definite D call. The germline gives CDR1 MNHNS, CDR2 SASEGT. V lost 1 base and J lost 0, with 9 bases in between. This CDR3 has 15 amino acids. The CDR3 DNA reads as TGTGCCAGCAGTGAAGGCGGCAGCTCTAACTATGGCTACACCTTC. Its translation is CASSEGGSSNYGYTF.

This clone came up a few times. The V gene is TRBV7-9, the J gene TRBJ1-6, with a weak D call TRBD1 (5 bases). This CDR3 region has 16 residues. The germline gives CDR1 SEHNR, CDR2 FQNEAQ (reference sequence). V was clipped by 3 bases and J by 6 bases, with 15 bases between them. CDR3 DNA sequence: TGTGCCAGCAGCTTCGCCCTCGTGGGGCGTAATTCACCCCTCCACTTT. As protein: CASSFALVGRNSPLHF.

This clone has just one count. The V call is TRBV5-1, the J call TRBJ2-1; possible D gene TRBD1, 6 bases. CDR3 length equals 14 residues. Germline lookup yields CDR1 SGHRS and CDR2 YFSETQ. V dropped 3 bases and J dropped 9 bases, with 16 bases sitting between them. The CDR3 here is CASSSIRGSGEQFF. For the CDR3, the DNA is TGCGCCAGCAGCTCCATCAGGGGTTCCGGTGAGCAGTTCTTC.

The chain joins TRBV7-2 to TRBJ2-6; D might be TRBD2 (5 bases). CDR3 length: 17 residues. The V end was cut by 2 bases, the J end by 0 bases, with 11 bases between. CDR1 and CDR2 from the germline V gene are SGHTA and FQGNSA. Written as DNA, the CDR3 is TGTGCCAGCAGCTTAACGGGGAGTTACTCTGGGGCCAACGTCCTGACTTTC. Its protein product is CASSLTGSYSGANVLTF.

This clone was seen just once. The gene calls are TRBV18 and TRBJ2-7; 7 bases are a match to TRBD1. Germline trimming cut 2 bases from V and 4 bases from J; bases unmatched to any gene: 11. Germline V gives CDR1 KGHSH, CDR2 LQKENI. The CDR3 spans 16 residues. CDR3 nucleotide sequence: TGTGCCAGCTCACCAAGGGTTAGGGGACAGACTTACGAGCAGTACTTC. Protein product: CASSPRVRGQTYEQYF.

DNA of the CDR3: TGTGCCAGCAGCGTAGATCCCCTTAACACTGAAGCTTTCTTT. Residues: CASSVDPLNTEAFF. The chain uses TRBV9 and TRBJ1-1; D gene unclear. This CDR3 spans 14 amino acids. Trimming stripped 0 bases from V and 2 bases from J, with 8 bases between. Germline-derived CDR1 and CDR2 are SGDLS and YYNGEE.

This sequence joins TRBV7-9 and TRBJ1-6, with 7 bases identical to TRBD1. V dropped 4 bases and J dropped 9; count of bases not matched to a gene: 12. The germline V gene has CDR1 SEHNR and CDR2 FQNEAQ (reference sequence). CDR3 length equals 16 residues. The CDR3 region has the DNA TGTGCCAGCAGCTCCCTTAAAACAGGGGATGGTTCACCCCTCCACTTT. Encoded protein: CASSSLKTGDGSPLHF.

The rearrangement links TRBV7-8 to TRBJ2-7; 8 bases agree with TRBD2. V gave up 5 bases and J gave up 4 bases; unmatched junction bases: 22. Germline V gene data show CDR1 as SGHVS and CDR2 as FQNEAQ. This CDR3 has 19 amino acids. CDR3 protein: CASSHNLAVLAGVIYEQYF. CDR3 sequence (DNA): TGTGCCAGCAGCCATAACTTAGCGGTCCTAGCGGGCGTTATATACGAGCAGTACTTC. The full variable domain, rest sourced from reference TRBV7-8 and TRBJ2-7, is GAGVSQSPRYKVAKRGQDVALRCDPISGHVSLFWYQQALGQGPEFLTYFQNEAQLDKSGLPSDRFFAERPEGSVSTLKIQRTQQEDSAVYLCASSHNLAVLAGVIYEQYFGPGTRLTVT.

The genes are TRBV7-9 and TRBJ1-4, with TRBD1 identical over 8 bases. The germline V gene encodes CDR1 SEHNR and CDR2 FQNEAQ (reference sequence). The CDR3 loop spans 17 amino acids. V dropped 3 bases and J dropped 2; count of bases not matched to a gene: 8. CDR3 sequence: CASSFSRGRRTNEKLFF. In nucleotides, the CDR3 is TGTGCCAGCAGCTTCAGCAGGGGGCGCCGGACTAATGAAAAACTGTTTTTT.

This clone came up once. The genes are TRBV21-1 and TRBJ1-4; the table gives TRBD1 as D, unverified against the DNA. TRBV21-1 is labeled a pseudogene. The CDR3 runs 18 residues. This CDR3 is CASNMDSRTGSMEEKLFF. The CDR3 DNA follows: TGTGCCAGCAACATGGACAGCCGGACGGGTTCGATGGAGGAAAAACTGTTTTTT.

The chain combines TRBV6-1 with TRBJ2-1, with 8 bases matching TRBD2. The CDR3 contains 14 residues. Germline V gives CDR1 MNHNS, CDR2 SASEGT. V trimming: 2 bases; J trimming: 8 bases; junction bases outside the gene matches: 5. Here the CDR3 reads CASSEPGRDHEQFF. CDR3 DNA sequence: TGTGCCAGCAGTGAACCCGGGAGGGACCATGAGCAGTTCTTC.

The J gene is TRBJ1-5, the V gene TRBV28; 9 bases fit TRBD1. The V segment lost 1 base and the J segment 10 bases; nucleotides outside the gene matches: 8. The CDR3 loop spans 15 amino acids. Germline values: CDR1 MDHEN, CDR2 SYDVKM. CDR3 protein: CASSLLPGTGTPQHF. The CDR3 coding sequence is TGTGCCAGCAGTTTATTGCCTGGGACAGGGACTCCCCAGCATTTT.

The gene calls are TRBV4-3 and TRBJ2-5; 15 positions agree with TRBD2. Germline V gene sequence: CDR1 LGHNA, CDR2 YSLEER. This CDR3 comprises 16 residues. The V segment lost 0 bases and the J segment 4 bases; nucleotides outside the gene matches: 0. CDR3 protein: CASSQEGLAGGETQYF. CDR3 coding DNA: TGCGCCAGCAGCCAAGAGGGACTAGCGGGGGGAGAGACCCAGTACTTC.

This clone is judged medium-sized. The chain couples TRBV5-8 to TRBJ1-5; weak D call: TRBD1 (6 bases). CDR1 SGHTS and CDR2 YDEGEE come from the germline V gene. Trimming removed 2 bases at V and 0 bases at J, with 9 bases between. CDR3 length: 15 residues. Here the CDR3 reads CASSFQGYSNQPQHF. The CDR3 DNA follows: TGTGCCAGCAGCTTCCAGGGGTATAGCAATCAGCCCCAGCATTTT.

The J gene is TRBJ1-1, the V gene TRBV19; TRBD1 matches at 9 bases. The CDR3 extends over 20 amino acids. The germline CDR1 and CDR2 sequences are LNHDA and SQIVND (reference sequence). The V and J ends lost 2 bases and 0 bases, in that order; junction bases with no gene match: 16. The CDR3 nucleotides read TGTGCCAGTAGTATACTACCCGGGACAGGGCTTCCGCTCATGAACACTGAAGCTTTCTTT. Protein product: CASSILPGTGLPLMNTEAFF.

The J gene is TRBJ2-7, the V gene TRBV19; 10 nucleotides agree with TRBD2. The CDR3 is 18 residues long. The V gene end was trimmed by 6 bases and the J gene end by 3 bases; junction bases not matched to a gene: 17. The germline gives CDR1 LNHDA, CDR2 SQIVND (reference sequence). The DNA for the CDR3 is TGTGCCAGTAGCCAACGACGGACTAGCGGCAGGGGAATCTACGAGCAGTACTTC. It yields the protein CASSQRRTSGRGIYEQYF.

The chain has TRBV7-6 and TRBJ2-3; a possible D gene is TRBD2 (6 bases). The CDR3 covers 16 residues. Germline-derived CDR1 and CDR2 are SGHVS and FNYEAQ. Trimming removed 3 bases from V and 0 bases from J, with 13 bases in between. The CDR3 is CASSFGVGGSTDTQYF. DNA for the CDR3: TGTGCCAGCAGCTTTGGGGTCGGGGGTAGCACAGATACGCAGTATTTT.

V is TRBV27 and J is TRBJ1-1; D may be TRBD1 (5 bases). Trimming pared 2 bases from V and 4 bases from J, leaving 8 bases between. Germline assignment: CDR1 MNHEY and CDR2 SMNVEV (reference sequence). The CDR3 is 13 amino acids. The CDR3 region has the DNA TGTGCCAGCAGTTTAGTGGGGGGCACTGAAGCTTTCTTT. It encodes CASSLVGGTEAFF.

The count of this clone is one. The chain employs TRBV6-6 and TRBJ1-5, with a possible D match to TRBD1 (5 bases). This CDR3 comprises 15 residues. Germline assignment: CDR1 MNHNY and CDR2 SVGAGI (reference sequence). Trimming took off 0 bases at V and 3 bases at J, with 9 bases between the two ends. The CDR3 DNA reads as TGTGCCAGCAGTTACTCTGGGGCGATCAATCAGCCCCAGCATTTT. Amino acid sequence: CASSYSGAINQPQHF.

J is TRBJ2-2 and V is TRBV6-2 or TRBV6-3; no definite D call. The germline gives CDR1 MNHEY, CDR2 SVGEGT. CDR3 size: 13 residues. V was pared by 6 bases and J by 5 bases, with 10 bases between. CDR3 sequence reads: CASSATSTGELFF. CDR3 coding DNA: TGTGCCAGCAGCGCCACTTCTACCGGGGAGCTGTTTTTT.

The sample holds one count of this clone. The J gene is TRBJ1-1, the V gene TRBV12-1. TRBV12-1 is marked as a pseudogene. The CDR3 runs 14 residues. The CDR3, as DNA: TGTGCCAGCAGCTTCGGTCCGGGGTACACTGAAGCTTTCTTT. Translated: CASSFGPGYTEAFF.

The chain employs TRBV7-2 and TRBJ2-7, with D perhaps matching TRBD1 (6 bases). Germline V gene sequence: CDR1 SGHTA, CDR2 FQGNSA. Trimming stripped 6 bases from V and 0 bases from J, with 12 bases between. This CDR3 has 14 amino acids. The CDR3 sequence is CASRLSQGSYEQYF. CDR3 in DNA: TGTGCCAGCAGATTATCACAGGGCTCCTACGAGCAGTACTTC.

This clone was recorded a few times. The chain joins TRBV27 to TRBJ2-7; D not resolved. CDR1 and CDR2 (germline): MNHEY, SMNVEV (reference sequence). The CDR3 is made up of 14 amino acids. With 2 bases removed from V and 0 bases from J, the gap between germline ends came to 8 bases. CDR3 amino acids: CASSLVSNSYEQYF. DNA for the CDR3: TGTGCCAGCAGTTTAGTGAGTAACTCCTACGAGCAGTACTTC.

The rearrangement links TRBV5-1 to TRBJ1-1; D may be TRBD1 (6 bases). This CDR3 contains 16 residues. The germline V gene encodes CDR1 SGHRS and CDR2 YFSETQ. V lost 1 base and J lost 0, with 13 bases in between. CDR3 sequence: CASSLNPRGLNTEAFF. DNA of the CDR3: TGCGCCAGCAGCTTGAACCCCAGGGGCTTGAACACTGAAGCTTTCTTT.